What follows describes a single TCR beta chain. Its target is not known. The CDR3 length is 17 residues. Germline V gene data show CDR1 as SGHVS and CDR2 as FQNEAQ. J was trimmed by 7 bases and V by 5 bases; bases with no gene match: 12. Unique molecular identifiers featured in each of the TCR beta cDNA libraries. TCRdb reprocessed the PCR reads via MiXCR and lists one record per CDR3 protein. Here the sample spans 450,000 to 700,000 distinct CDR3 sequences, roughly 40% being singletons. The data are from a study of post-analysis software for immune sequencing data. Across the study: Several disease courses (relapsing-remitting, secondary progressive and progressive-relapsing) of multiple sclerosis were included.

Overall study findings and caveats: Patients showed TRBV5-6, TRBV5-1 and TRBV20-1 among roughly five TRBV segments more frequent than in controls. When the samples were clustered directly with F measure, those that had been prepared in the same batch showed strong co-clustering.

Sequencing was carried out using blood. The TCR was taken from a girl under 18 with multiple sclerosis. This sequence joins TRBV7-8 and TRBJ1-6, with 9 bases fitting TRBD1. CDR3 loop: CASSHWDREVSNSPLHF. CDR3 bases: TGTGCCAGCAGCCATTGGGACAGGGAGGTGTCGAATTCACCCCTCCACTTT.